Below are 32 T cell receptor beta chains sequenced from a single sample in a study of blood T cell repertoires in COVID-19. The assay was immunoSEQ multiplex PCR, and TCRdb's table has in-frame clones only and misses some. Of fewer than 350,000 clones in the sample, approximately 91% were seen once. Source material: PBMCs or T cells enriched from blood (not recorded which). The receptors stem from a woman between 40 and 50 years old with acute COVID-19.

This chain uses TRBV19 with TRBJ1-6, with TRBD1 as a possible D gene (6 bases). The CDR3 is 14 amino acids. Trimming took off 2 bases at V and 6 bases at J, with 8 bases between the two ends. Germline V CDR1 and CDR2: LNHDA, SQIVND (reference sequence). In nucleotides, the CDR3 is TGTGCCAGTAGTATACGGACAGTTAATTCACCCCTCCACTTT. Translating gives CASSIRTVNSPLHF.

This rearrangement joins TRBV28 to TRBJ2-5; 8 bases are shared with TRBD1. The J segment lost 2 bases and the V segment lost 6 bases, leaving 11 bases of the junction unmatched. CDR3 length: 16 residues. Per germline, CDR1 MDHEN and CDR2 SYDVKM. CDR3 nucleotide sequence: TGTGCCAGCAGGCACAACAGGGGGGCGGGGCAAGAGACCCAGTACTTC. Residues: CASRHNRGAGQETQYF.

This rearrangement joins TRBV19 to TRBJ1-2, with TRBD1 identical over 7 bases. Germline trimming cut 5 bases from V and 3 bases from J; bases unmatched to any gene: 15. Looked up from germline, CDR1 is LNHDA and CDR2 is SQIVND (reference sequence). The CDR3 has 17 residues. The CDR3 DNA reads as TGTGCCAGTAGTTCCATAGGGGGTGGACAGGCCGACTATGGCTACACCTTC. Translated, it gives CASSSIGGGQADYGYTF. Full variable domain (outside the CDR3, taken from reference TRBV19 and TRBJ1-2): DGGITQSPKYLFRKEGQNVTLSCEQNLNHDAMYWYRQDPGQGLRLIYYSQIVNDFQKGDIAEGYSVSREKKESFPLTVTSAQKNPTAFYLCASSSIGGGQADYGYTFGSGTRLTVV.

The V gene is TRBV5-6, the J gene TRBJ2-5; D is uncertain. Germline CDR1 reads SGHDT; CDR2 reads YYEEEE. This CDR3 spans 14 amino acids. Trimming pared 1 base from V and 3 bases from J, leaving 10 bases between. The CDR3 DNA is TGTGCCAGCAGCTTGCCGGGTGGAAAAGAGACCCAGTACTTC. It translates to CASSLPGGKETQYF.

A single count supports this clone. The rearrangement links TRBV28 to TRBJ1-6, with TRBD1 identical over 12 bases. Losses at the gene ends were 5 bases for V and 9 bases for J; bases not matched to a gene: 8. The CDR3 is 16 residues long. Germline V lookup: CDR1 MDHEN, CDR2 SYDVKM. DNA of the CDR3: TGTGCCAGCAGTCCAGGGACAGGGGGCGGTATTTCACCCCTCCACTTT. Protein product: CASSPGTGGGISPLHF.

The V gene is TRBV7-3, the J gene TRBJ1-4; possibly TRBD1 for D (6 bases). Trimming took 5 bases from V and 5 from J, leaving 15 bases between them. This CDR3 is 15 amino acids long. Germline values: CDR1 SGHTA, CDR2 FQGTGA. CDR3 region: CASSPKGGANEKLFF. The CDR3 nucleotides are TGTGCCAGCAGCCCGAAGGGGGGGGCCAATGAAAAACTGTTTTTT.

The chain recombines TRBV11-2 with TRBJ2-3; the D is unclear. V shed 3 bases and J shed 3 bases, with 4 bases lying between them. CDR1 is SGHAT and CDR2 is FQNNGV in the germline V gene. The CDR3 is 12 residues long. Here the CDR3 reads CASSFQTDTQYF. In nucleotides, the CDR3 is TGTGCCAGCAGCTTTCAAACAGATACGCAGTATTTT.

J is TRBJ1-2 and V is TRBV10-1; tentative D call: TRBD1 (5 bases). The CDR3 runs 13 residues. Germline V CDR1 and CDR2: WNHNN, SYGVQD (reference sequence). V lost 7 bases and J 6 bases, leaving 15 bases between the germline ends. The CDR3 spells CASTLDSHDGYTF. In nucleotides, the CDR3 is TGCGCCAGCACCCTAGACAGTCATGATGGCTACACCTTC.

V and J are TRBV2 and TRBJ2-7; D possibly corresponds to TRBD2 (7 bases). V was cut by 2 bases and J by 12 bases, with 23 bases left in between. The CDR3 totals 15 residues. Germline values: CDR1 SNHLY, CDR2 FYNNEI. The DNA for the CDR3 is TGTGCCAGCAGTGAAATTAACAGGGAGGGGGTTTATCGGTACTTC. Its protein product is CASSEINREGVYRYF.

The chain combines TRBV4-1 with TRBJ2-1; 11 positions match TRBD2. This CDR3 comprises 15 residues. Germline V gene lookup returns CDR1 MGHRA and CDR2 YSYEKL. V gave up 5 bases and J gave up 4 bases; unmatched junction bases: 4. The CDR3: CASSYPSGGYNEQFF. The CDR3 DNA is TGCGCCAGCAGCTATCCTAGCGGGGGGTACAATGAGCAGTTCTTC.

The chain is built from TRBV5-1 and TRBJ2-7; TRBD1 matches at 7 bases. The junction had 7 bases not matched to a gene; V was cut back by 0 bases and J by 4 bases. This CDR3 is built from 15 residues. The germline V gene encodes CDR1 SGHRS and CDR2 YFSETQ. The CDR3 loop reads CASSLDPGTAYEQYF. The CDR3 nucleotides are TGCGCCAGCAGCTTGGACCCCGGGACAGCTTACGAGCAGTACTTC. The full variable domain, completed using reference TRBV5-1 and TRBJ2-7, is KAGVTQTPRYLIKTRGQQVTLSCSPISGHRSVSWYQQTPGQGLQFLFEYFSETQRNKGNFPGRFSGRQFSNSRSEMNVSTLELGDSALYLCASSLDPGTAYEQYFGPGTRLTVT.

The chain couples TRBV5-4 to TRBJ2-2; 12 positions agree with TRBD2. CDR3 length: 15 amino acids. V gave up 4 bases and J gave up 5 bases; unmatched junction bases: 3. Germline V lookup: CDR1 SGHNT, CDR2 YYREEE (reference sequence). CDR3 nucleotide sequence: TGTGCCAGCAGCGTGGGACTAGCGGGTACCGGGGAGCTGTTTTTT. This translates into CASSVGLAGTGELFF.

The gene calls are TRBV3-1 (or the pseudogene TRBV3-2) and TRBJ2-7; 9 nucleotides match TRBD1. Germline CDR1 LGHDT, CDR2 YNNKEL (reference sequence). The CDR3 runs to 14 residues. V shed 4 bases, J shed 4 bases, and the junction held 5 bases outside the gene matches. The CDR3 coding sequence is TGTGCCAGCAGCCGAAGGACAGGGGTATACGAGCAGTACTTC. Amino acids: CASSRRTGVYEQYF.

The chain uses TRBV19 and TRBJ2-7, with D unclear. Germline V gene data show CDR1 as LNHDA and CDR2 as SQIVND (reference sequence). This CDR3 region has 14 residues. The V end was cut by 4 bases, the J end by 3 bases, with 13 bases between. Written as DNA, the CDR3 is TGTGCCAGTAGTAGGCGGCACCCGTACTACGAGCAGTACTTC. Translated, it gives CASSRRHPYYEQYF.

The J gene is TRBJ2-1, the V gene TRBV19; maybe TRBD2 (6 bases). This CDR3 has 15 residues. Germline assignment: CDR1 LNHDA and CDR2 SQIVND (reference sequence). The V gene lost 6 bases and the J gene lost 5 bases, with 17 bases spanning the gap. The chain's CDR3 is CASSSFAGRNNEQFF. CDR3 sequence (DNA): TGTGCCAGTAGCTCTTTTGCGGGGCGCAACAATGAGCAGTTCTTC.

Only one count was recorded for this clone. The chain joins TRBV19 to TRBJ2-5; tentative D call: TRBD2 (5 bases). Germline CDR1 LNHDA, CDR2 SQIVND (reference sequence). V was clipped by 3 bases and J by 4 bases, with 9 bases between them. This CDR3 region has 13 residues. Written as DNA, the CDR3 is TGTGCCAGTAGTATGGGAGTGGGAGAGACCCAGTACTTC. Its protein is CASSMGVGETQYF.

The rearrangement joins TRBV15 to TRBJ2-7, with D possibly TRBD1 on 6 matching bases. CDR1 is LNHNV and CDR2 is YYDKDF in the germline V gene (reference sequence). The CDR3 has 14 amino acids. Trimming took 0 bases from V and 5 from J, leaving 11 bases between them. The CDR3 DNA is TGTGCCACCAGCAGAGACAGGGGATTCGACGAGCAGTACTTC. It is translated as CATSRDRGFDEQYF.

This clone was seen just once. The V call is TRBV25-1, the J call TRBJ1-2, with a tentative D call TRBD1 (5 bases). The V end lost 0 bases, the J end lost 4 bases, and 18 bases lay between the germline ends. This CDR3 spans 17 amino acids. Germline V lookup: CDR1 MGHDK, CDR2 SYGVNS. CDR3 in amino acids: CASSEYEAGRNSYGYTF. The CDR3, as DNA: TGTGCCAGCAGTGAATATGAGGCAGGGAGGAATAGCTATGGCTACACCTTC.

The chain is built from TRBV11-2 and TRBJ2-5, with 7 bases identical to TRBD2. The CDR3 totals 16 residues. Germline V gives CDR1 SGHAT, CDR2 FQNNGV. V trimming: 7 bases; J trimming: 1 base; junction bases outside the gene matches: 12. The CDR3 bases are TGTGCCAGCACCGTTGGGACTATCACTTCCCAAGAGACCCAGTACTTC. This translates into CASTVGTITSQETQYF. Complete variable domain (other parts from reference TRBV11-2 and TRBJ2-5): EAGVAQSPRYKIIEKRQSVAFWCNPISGHATLYWYQQILGQGPKLLIQFQNNGVVDDSQLPKDRFSAERLKGVDSTLKIQPAKLEDSAVYLCASTVGTITSQETQYFGPGTRLLVL.

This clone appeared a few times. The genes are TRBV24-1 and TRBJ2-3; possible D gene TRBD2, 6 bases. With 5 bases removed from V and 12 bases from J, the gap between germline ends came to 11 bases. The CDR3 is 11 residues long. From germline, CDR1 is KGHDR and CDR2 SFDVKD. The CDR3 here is CATSGGVRQYF. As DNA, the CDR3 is TGTGCCACCAGTGGGGGGGTACGCCAGTATTTT.

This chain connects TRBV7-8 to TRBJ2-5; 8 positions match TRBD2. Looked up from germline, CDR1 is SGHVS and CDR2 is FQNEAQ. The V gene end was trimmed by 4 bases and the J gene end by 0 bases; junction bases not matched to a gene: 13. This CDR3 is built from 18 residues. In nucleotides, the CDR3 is TGTGCCAGCAGCTCCCGGGAGTTAGCGGGGACTTACCAAGAGACCCAGTACTTC. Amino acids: CASSSRELAGTYQETQYF.

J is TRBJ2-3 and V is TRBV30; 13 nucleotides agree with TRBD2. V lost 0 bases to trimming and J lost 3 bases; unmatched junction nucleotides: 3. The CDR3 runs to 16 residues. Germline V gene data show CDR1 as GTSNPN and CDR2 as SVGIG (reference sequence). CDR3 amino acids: CAWSVELAGGTDTQYF. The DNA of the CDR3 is TGTGCCTGGAGTGTTGAACTAGCGGGAGGGACAGATACGCAGTATTTT.

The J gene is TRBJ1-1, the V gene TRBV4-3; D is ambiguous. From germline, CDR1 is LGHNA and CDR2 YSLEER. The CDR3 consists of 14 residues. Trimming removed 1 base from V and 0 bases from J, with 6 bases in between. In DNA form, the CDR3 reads TGCGCCAGCAGCCAAGTAAACATGAACACTGAAGCTTTCTTT. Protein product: CASSQVNMNTEAFF.

CDR3 loop: CASSPPDRGRSEAFF. CDR3 nucleotides: TGTGCCAGCAGTCCACCGGACAGGGGGCGTTCTGAAGCTTTCTTT. J is TRBJ1-1 and V is TRBV28, with 11 positions matching TRBD1. The length of the CDR3 is 15 residues. Germline V lookup: CDR1 MDHEN, CDR2 SYDVKM. V lost 5 bases to trimming and J lost 6 bases; unmatched junction nucleotides: 8.

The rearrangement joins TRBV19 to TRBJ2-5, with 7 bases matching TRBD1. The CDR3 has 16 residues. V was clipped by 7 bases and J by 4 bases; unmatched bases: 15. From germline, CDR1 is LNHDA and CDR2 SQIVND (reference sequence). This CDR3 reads CASTSASGRGIETQYF. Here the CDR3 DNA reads TGTGCCAGTACCTCCGCTTCCGGCAGGGGGATAGAGACCCAGTACTTC.

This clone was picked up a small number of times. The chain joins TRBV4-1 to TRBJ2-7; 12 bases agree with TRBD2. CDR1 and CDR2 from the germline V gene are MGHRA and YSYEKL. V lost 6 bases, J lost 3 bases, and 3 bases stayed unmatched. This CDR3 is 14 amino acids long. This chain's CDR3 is CASRRTSGDYEQYF. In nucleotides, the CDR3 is TGCGCCAGCAGGAGGACTAGCGGGGACTACGAGCAGTACTTC.

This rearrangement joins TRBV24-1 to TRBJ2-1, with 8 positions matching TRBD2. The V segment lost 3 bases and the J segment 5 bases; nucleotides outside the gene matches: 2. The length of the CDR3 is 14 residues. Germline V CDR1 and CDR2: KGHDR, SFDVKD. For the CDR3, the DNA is TGTGCCACCAGTGATCAGCGGGGGAACAATGAGCAGTTCTTC. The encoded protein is CATSDQRGNNEQFF.

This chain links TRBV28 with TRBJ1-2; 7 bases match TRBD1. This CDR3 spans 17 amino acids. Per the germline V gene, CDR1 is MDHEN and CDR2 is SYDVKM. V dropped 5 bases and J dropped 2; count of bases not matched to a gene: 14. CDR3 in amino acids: CASSSRDREYLNYGYTF. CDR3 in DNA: TGTGCCAGCAGTAGTAGAGACAGGGAGTACTTGAACTATGGCTACACCTTC.

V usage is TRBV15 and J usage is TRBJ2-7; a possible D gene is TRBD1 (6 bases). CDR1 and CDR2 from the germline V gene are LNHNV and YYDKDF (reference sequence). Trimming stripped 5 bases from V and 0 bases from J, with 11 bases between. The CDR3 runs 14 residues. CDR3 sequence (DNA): TGTGCCACCAGCGGCCGGGACACCTCCTACGAGCAGTACTTC. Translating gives CATSGRDTSYEQYF.

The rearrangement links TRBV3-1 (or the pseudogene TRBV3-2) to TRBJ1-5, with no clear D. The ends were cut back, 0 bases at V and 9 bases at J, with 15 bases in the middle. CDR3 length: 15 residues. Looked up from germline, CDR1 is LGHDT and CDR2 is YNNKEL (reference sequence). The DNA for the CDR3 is TGTGCCAGCAGCCAAGATCTGGCAGGAGGCCGGCCCCAGCATTTT. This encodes CASSQDLAGGRPQHF.

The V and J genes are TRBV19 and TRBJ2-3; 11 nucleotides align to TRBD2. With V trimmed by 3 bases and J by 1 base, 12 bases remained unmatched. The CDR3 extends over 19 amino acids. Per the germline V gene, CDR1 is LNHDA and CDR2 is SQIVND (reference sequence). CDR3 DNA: TGTGCCAGTAGTATCCCCACTAGCGGGAGCCTTTACGGCACAGATACGCAGTATTTT. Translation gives CASSIPTSGSLYGTDTQYF.

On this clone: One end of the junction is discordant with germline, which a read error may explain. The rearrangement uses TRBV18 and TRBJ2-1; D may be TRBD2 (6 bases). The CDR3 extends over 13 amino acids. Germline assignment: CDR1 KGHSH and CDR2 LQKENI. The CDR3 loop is CASSPRGGNTFLF. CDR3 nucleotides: TGTGCCAGCTCACCCCGGGGCGGGAATACTTTTCTCTTC.